In this sample, the clone carrying this T cell receptor beta chain turned up many times. Its specificity is not known. By quantitative 5'-RACE with molecular barcodes, the TCR beta libraries were made. TCRdb ran MiXCR on the 5' RACE reads and lists one entry per CDR3 protein. The sample consists of about 200,000 distinct CDR3 sequences, roughly 25% of them appearing once. The sample comes from a study of CD8 T cells in ankylosing spondylitis. Study results and caveats: Previous work reported some of these motif variants in the synovial fluid and blood of reactive arthritis. The authors found the disease-linked clones to be CD8+ and relatively rare in peripheral blood. Ankylosing spondylitis blood appeared to carry a characteristic TCR beta motif of roughly 8 highly homologous variants.

There are 15 residues in the CDR3. Per germline, CDR1 LGHDT and CDR2 YNNKEL (reference sequence). Trimming pared 3 bases from V and 5 bases from J, leaving 16 bases between. This clonotype was obtained from a male donor with ankylosing spondylitis or in good health (not recorded which). What was sequenced was blood, either unsorted or a sorted T cell fraction (not recorded which). This chain joins TRBV3-1 and TRBJ1-1, with D possibly being TRBD1 (5 bases). The DNA for the CDR3 is TGTGCCAGCAGCCATGGGGATCGGGGGAGGACTGAAGCTTTCTTT. Its translation: CASSHGDRGRTEAFF.